This T cell receptor (beta chain) was recovered during a study of control samples from healthy donors and cancer patients. V was trimmed by 5 bases and J by 2 bases, leaving 22 bases between them. The CDR3 contains 18 residues. Germline CDR1 reads SGHAT; CDR2 reads FQNNGV. The repertoire was sequenced with immunoSEQ multiplex PCR; TCRdb's copy has only in-frame clones and lacks some. Among around 130,000 clones listed, around 90% were seen once. Sequencing was done on a sample of blood. This receptor was obtained from a young man in good health. The gene calls are TRBV11-2 and TRBJ1-3; D remains ambiguous. The CDR3 here is CASSPRAYGGDTGNTIYF. As DNA, the CDR3 is TGTGCCAGCAGCCCCCGGGCATACGGCGGGGATACTGGAAACACCATATATTTT.